The T cell receptor beta chain described here comes from a study of identical twins. TCRdb re-called the 5' RACE reads with MiXCR, one entry per CDR3 protein. The sample has approximately 230,000 distinct CDR3 sequences, 6% to 7% seen once. A few counts support this clonotype. V was clipped by 2 bases and J by 0 bases, with 12 bases between them. This CDR3 region has 15 residues. Germline V CDR1 and CDR2: DFQATT, SNEGSKA (reference sequence). The same specimen was also included in a second study, on T cells expressing NK-cell markers.

The chain combines TRBV20-1 with TRBJ2-3; D tentatively reads TRBD1 or TRBD2 (5 bases each). The origin of this receptor is a woman aged 18 to 35 in good health. The specimen sequenced was CD8+ T cells sorted from blood. DNA for the CDR3: TGCAGTGCTAGAACCAGGGACGGTAGCACAGATACGCAGTATTTT. As protein: CSARTRDGSTDTQYF.